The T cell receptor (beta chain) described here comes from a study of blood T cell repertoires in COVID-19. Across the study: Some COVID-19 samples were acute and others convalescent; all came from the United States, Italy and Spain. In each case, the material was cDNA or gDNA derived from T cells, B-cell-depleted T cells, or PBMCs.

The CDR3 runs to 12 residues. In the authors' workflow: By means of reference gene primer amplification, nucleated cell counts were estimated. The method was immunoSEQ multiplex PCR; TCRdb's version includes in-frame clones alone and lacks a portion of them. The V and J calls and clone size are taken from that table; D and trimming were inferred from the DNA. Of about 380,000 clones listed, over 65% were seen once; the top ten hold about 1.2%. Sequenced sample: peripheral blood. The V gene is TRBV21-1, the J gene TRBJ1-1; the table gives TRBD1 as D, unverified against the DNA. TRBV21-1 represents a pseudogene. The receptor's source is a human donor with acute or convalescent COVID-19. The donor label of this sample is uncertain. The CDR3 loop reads CASSNVGQKAFF. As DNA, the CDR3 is TGTGCCAGCAGCAACGTCGGACAGAAAGCTTTCTTT.